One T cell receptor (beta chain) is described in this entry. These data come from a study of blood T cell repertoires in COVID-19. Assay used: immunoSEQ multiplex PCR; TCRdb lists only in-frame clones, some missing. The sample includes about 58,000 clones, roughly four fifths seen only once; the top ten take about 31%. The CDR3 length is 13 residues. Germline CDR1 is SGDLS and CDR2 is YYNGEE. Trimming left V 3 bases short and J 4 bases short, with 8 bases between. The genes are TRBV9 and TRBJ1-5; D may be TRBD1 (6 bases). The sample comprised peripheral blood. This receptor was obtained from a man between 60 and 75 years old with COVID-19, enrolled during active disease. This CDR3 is CASSATGNQPQHF. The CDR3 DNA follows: TGTGCCAGCAGCGCTACAGGGAATCAGCCCCAGCATTTT.